The rows below give T cell receptor beta chains drawn from one sample of a study of graft-versus-host responses after intestinal transplantation. Their antigens remain unidentified. Generated by immunoSEQ multiplex PCR, the TCRdb table keeps only in-frame clones and is missing some. The sample has about 97,000 clones; about 90% are singletons. The sequenced sample was unstimulated CD8+ T cells sorted from spleen or lymph node cells, obtained before transplant. The receptors were gathered from a human donor who was the organ donor for an intestinal transplant. The CDR3 runs from the conserved cysteine through the conserved F or W. The D gene is left open where the match is weak. Expanded clones are given a class, and other clones once, few, many or no size at all.

clone_size cdr3_length j_call d_call v_call cdr3_aa cdr3_nt
. 12 TRBJ2-5 . TRBV5-6 CASSLGGGTQYF TGTGCCAGCAGCTTGGGAGGAGGGACCCAGTACTTC
. 14 TRBJ1-2 . TRBV5-1 CASSLRTVWDGYTF TGCGCCAGCAGCCTCAGGACAGTTTGGGATGGCTACACCTTC
. 14 TRBJ2-3 . TRBV6-6 CASSSLLREDTQYF TGTGCCAGCAGTTCCCTCTTGAGGGAGGATACGCAGTATTTT
once 15 TRBJ1-2 TRBD1 TRBV6-5 CASSYPQGGGYGYTF TGTGCCAGCAGTTACCCACAGGGGGGTGGCTATGGCTACACCTTC
. 13 TRBJ2-7 . TRBV5-1 CASSGLGTYEQYF TGCGCCAGCAGCGGGCTGGGCACCTACGAGCAGTACTTC
. 17 TRBJ2-3 TRBD1 TRBV27 CASSRTGVAWNSDTQYF TGTGCCAGCAGTCGAACAGGGGTAGCATGGAACTCAGATACGCAGTATTTT
. 15 TRBJ1-2 . TRBV2 CASSEAGQSNYGYTF TGTGCCAGCAGTGAAGCCGGACAGAGTAACTATGGCTACACCTTC
few 11 TRBJ1-2 . TRBV7-9 CASSPLSGYTF TGTGCCAGCAGCCCGCTTAGTGGCTACACCTTC
. 14 TRBJ2-1 TRBD2 TRBV11-2 CASSPDGGADEQFF TGTGCCAGCAGCCCCGACGGGGGGGCCGATGAGCAGTTCTTC
. 15 TRBJ1-6 . TRBV7-9 CASNGRTVLGSPLHF TGTGCCAGCAACGGTCGGACTGTCCTTGGGTCACCCCTCCACTTT
. 13 TRBJ2-1 . TRBV4-1 CASRLDLNNEQFF TGCGCCAGCAGACTTGACTTAAACAATGAGCAGTTCTTC
once 16 TRBJ2-7 TRBD1 TRBV7-6 CASSQPQGKNSYEQYF TGTGCCAGCAGCCAACCACAGGGGAAGAACTCCTACGAGCAGTACTTC
. 17 TRBJ1-2 TRBD1 TRBV5-1 CASSLVGGGTGISGYTF TGCGCCAGCAGCTTGGTCGGAGGTGGGACAGGGATAAGCGGCTACACCTTC
. 15 TRBJ1-2 . TRBV5-6 CASRMGTPTPYGYTF TGTGCCAGCAGAATGGGGACACCGACTCCCTATGGCTACACCTTC
. 15 TRBJ2-3 . TRBV9 CASSVWGGGTDTQYF TGTGCCAGCAGCGTATGGGGCGGGGGCACAGATACGCAGTATTTT
. 14 TRBJ1-5 . TRBV6-1 CASSQHSSNQPQHF TGTGCCAGCAGTCAGCACAGCAGCAATCAGCCCCAGCATTTT
once 17 TRBJ2-2 TRBD2 TRBV15 CATSRVWLAGHTGELFF TGTGCCACCAGCAGAGTCTGGCTAGCGGGTCACACCGGGGAGCTGTTTTTT
. 16 TRBJ2-7 TRBD2 TRBV27 CASSLFSGLEVYEQYF TGTGCCAGCAGTTTATTCTCGGGACTAGAGGTCTACGAGCAGTACTTC
. 16 TRBJ2-3 TRBD1 TRBV6-5 CASSYSNTGVADTQYF TGTGCCAGCAGTTACTCGAACACAGGGGTAGCAGATACGCAGTATTTT
once 14 TRBJ1-6 TRBD1 TRBV16 CASSLGQGNSPLHF TGTGCCAGCAGCCTGGGACAGGGGAATTCACCCCTCCACTTT
. 16 TRBJ1-2 . TRBV4-1 CASSQISAGGNYGYTF TGCGCCAGCAGCCAAATATCCGCCGGGGGGAACTATGGCTACACCTTC
. 14 TRBJ1-1 TRBD1 TRBV30 CAWWYLRQGGEAFF TGTGCCTGGTGGTATCTTCGGCAGGGGGGCGAAGCTTTCTTT
. 13 TRBJ2-5 . TRBV25-1 CASSAWGEETQYF TGTGCCAGCAGCGCTTGGGGGGAAGAGACCCAGTACTTC
. 15 TRBJ1-6 . TRBV9 CASSDRREGNSPLHF TGTGCCAGCAGCGACCGTAGAGAGGGAAATTCACCCCTCCACTTT
. 13 TRBJ2-5 TRBD2 TRBV6-5 CATLAGDQETQYF TGTGCCACCCTAGCGGGGGATCAAGAGACCCAGTACTTC
. 15 TRBJ2-3 TRBD1 TRBV6-1 CASTPPGQGVDTQYF TGTGCCAGCACGCCCCCGGGACAGGGCGTAGATACGCAGTATTTT
. 13 TRBJ1-4 . TRBV7-8 CASSQSTNEKLFF TGTGCCAGCAGCCAATCAACTAATGAAAAACTGTTTTTT
. 16 TRBJ1-1 . TRBV28 CASSWPWVQGNTEAFF TGTGCCAGCAGTTGGCCCTGGGTACAGGGGAACACTGAAGCTTTCTTT
. 13 TRBJ1-4 . TRBV7-9 CASSPPTNEKLFF TGTGCCAGCAGTCCTCCAACTAATGAAAAACTGTTTTTT
. 19 TRBJ1-2 . TRBV21-1 CASSKENTFQGARGYGYTF TGTGCCAGCAGCAAAGAGAACACCTTTCAGGGGGCGCGGGGCTATGGCTACACCTTC
. 12 TRBJ2-7 . TRBV25-1 CASSENRYEQYF TGTGCCAGCAGTGAAAACCGGTACGAGCAGTACTTC
. 18 TRBJ2-6 TRBD1 TRBV19 CASSGDRLSLSGANVLTF TGTGCCAGTAGCGGGGACAGGTTGTCCCTCTCTGGGGCCAACGTCCTGACTTTC
. 20 TRBJ1-5 . TRBV19 CASSKDAPGRVRKVVQPQHF TGTGCCAGTAGCAAGGACGCGCCAGGCAGGGTCCGGAAGGTTGTTCAGCCCCAGCATTTT
. 11 TRBJ2-7 . TRBV27 CASGRLRGQYF TGTGCCAGCGGGCGGTTACGGGGGCAGTACTTC
. 14 TRBJ2-7 . TRBV2 CASIRTDTTYEQYF TGTGCCAGCATCCGGACAGATACCACCTACGAGCAGTACTTC
. 18 TRBJ1-2 . TRBV29-1 CSVEGSPNPPGRGYGYTF TGCAGCGTTGAAGGCTCACCAAACCCACCCGGGCGGGGGTATGGCTACACCTTC
. 17 TRBJ2-5 TRBD1 TRBV7-8 CASSSWDRAGYQETQYF TGTGCCAGCAGCTCGTGGGACAGGGCCGGATACCAAGAGACCCAGTACTTC
. 13 TRBJ2-3 TRBD1 TRBV5-1 CATRYRGADTQYF TGCGCAACAAGGTACAGGGGCGCAGATACGCAGTATTTT
. 15 TRBJ2-1 TRBD2 TRBV9 CASSVGGLPPNEQFF TGTGCCAGCAGCGTAGGGGGACTACCTCCCAATGAGCAGTTCTTC
. 13 TRBJ1-5 TRBD1 TRBV9 CASSGTGNQPQHF TGTGCCAGCAGCGGGACAGGGAATCAGCCCCAGCATTTT
. 14 TRBJ2-5 TRBD2 TRBV5-8 CASSPVGLAATQYF TGTGCCAGCAGCCCGGTAGGGCTAGCGGCGACCCAGTACTTC
few 15 TRBJ1-1 . TRBV19 CASSISGGALTEAFF TGTGCCAGTAGTATTTCGGGGGGCGCTCTCACTGAAGCTTTCTTT
. 15 TRBJ2-3 TRBD2 TRBV2 CASSLSSGYTDTQYF TGTGCCAGCAGCTTATCTAGCGGGTATACAGATACGCAGTATTTT
. 13 TRBJ2-5 . TRBV11-3 CASSPTNQETQYF TGTGCCAGCAGTCCCACAAATCAAGAGACCCAGTACTTC
. 15 TRBJ1-3 . TRBV4-1 CASSQLPSTGNTIYF TGCGCCAGCAGCCAACTTCCGAGCACTGGAAACACCATATATTTT
once 14 TRBJ1-2 TRBD1 TRBV6-5 CASREEQGPHGYTF TGTGCCAGCAGGGAGGAACAGGGGCCCCATGGCTACACCTTC
once 17 TRBJ2-7 . TRBV18 CASSPSRPTPSSYEQYF TGTGCCAGCTCACCGTCCAGGCCCACACCAAGCTCCTACGAGCAGTACTTC
. 14 TRBJ1-5 . TRBV6-6 CASRRTDPYQPQHF TGTGCCAGCAGAAGGACAGACCCGTATCAGCCCCAGCATTTT
. 19 TRBJ1-4 . TRBV10-1 CASSVRDIYPKATNEKLFF TGCGCCAGCAGTGTCAGGGACATTTATCCGAAGGCAACTAATGAAAAACTGTTTTTT
. 17 TRBJ1-1 . TRBV21-1 CASSKDGQVVVPSGAFF TGTGCCAGCAGCAAGGATGGGCAGGTAGTGGTCCCCTCTGGAGCTTTCTTT
. 17 TRBJ2-3 TRBD2 TRBV28 CASSSTQLAGEGDTQYF TGTGCCAGCAGTTCTACCCAACTAGCGGGGGAAGGAGATACGCAGTATTTT